This TCR beta chain was sequenced for a study of blood T cell repertoires in COVID-19 (dated by TCRdb to 2018 to 2021). Study-wide context: Samples covering the acute and convalescent phases of COVID-19 were provided by collaborators in the United States, Italy and Spain. Samples were obtained from the ongoing ImmuneRACE study (first 160 participants) and from over 1,000 subjects provided by 6 global collaborators. The prospective study material was composed of cDNA or gDNA derived from T cells, B-cell-depleted T cells, or PBMCs. Nearly every sample came with metadata listing a de-identified subject ID, COVID-19 status, age in years and sex. The dataset comprised deeply sampled blood TCRbeta repertoires from subjects exposed to, actively infected with, or recovered from COVID-19. The repertoires were released in a freely available public database meant as a resource for research on the immune response to SARS-CoV-2. Where HLA class I and class II types were available, the types were taken from metadata supplied by the sample provider, not from assay-based typing. Study-wide conclusions, independent of this receptor: How much clinical and demographic metadata was included differed by source and by participant, and the metadata was provided uncurated.

After removal of 4 bases from V and 1 base from J, the junction retains 4 bases not matched to a gene. CDR1 is given as SEHNR and CDR2 as FQNEAQ, both from the germline V gene (reference sequence). Counted from cysteine to phenylalanine, this CDR3 has 16 amino acids. Only the CDR3 DNA is retained, 48 bases long and in frame from the first base. At one collaborating source in Seattle, patients were enrolled during active infection and were followed longitudinally through the course of disease. The collaborating institutions used their own protocols to collect whole blood in K2EDTA tubes. Collaborator samples were shipped for TCRbeta analysis as frozen whole blood, isolated PBMCs, or DNA extracted from either sample type. TCRbeta CDR3 regions were amplified from genomic DNA by means of the immunoSEQ Assay, a bias-controlled multiplex PCR. The paper's data handling went like this. Nucleated cell counts per sample were estimated from amplification of reference gene primers within the assay. To quantify the absolute abundance of each unique TCRbeta CDR3 rearrangement, sequence reads were collapsed and filtered. For each sample, productive Simpson clonality was calculated by taking the square root of Simpson's diversity index across productive rearrangements. As stored in TCRdb, this immuneACCESS dataset retains in-frame rearrangements with V and J assigned. A fraction of the clones does not appear; measured against another copy, unresolved V genes explain less than half of the discrepancy, and the remainder lacks a known reason. V and J calls and clone size follow that table, whereas D and trimming were derived from the DNA. The sample table records roughly 180,000 clones; about four fifths of these occur just once. The top ten hold 11% of the sample.

Details on this clone: What this receptor recognizes is not known. Within one base of it there is no much larger clone, and no base qualities were kept.

Input material: peripheral blood. The clonotype was recovered from a woman in her thirties or forties with COVID-19, enrolled during active disease. The V and J segments used are TRBV7-9 and TRBJ1-5; TRBD1 aligns with 10 central bases. The bases are TGTGCCAGCAGCTCGGACAGGGGGTTCAGCAATCAGCCCCAGCATTTT. Translated, it reads CASSSDRGFSNQPQHF. Outside the CDR3, residues come from the reference TRBV7-9 and TRBJ1-5 proteins, so the full variable domain is: DTGVSQNPRHKITKRGQNVTFRCDPISEHNRLYWYRQTLGQGPEFLTYFQNEAQLEKSRLLSDRFSAERPKGSFSTLEIQRTEQGDSAMYLCASSSDRGFSNQPQHFGDGTRLSIL.